Sequencing of this T cell receptor (beta chain) was carried out in a study of technical replicates of blood from a few donors. Produced via immunoSEQ multiplex PCR; TCRdb's table is partial and in-frame only. The data hold 65,000 to 80,000 clones, with nearly 99% observed a single time. This CDR3 is built from 15 residues. Germline V gives CDR1 SGHAT, CDR2 FQNNGV. Trimming took off 5 bases at V and 14 bases at J, with 25 bases between the two ends. The genes are TRBV11-2 and TRBJ2-1; perhaps TRBD1 as D (6 bases). Sequencing was done on a sample of T cells isolated from PBMCs. This clonotype originated in a human donor in good health. This chain's CDR3 is CASSTRARDRNPEFF. DNA for the CDR3: TGTGCCAGCAGCACCCGAGCCCGCGACAGGAACCCCGAGTTCTTC.